The 11 T cell receptor beta chains below were found in one sample sequenced in a study of T-cell reconstitution after alpha-beta-depleted transplantation in children. Construction of the TCRbeta library involved unique molecular identifiers. TCRdb re-derived calls from the PCR reads in MiXCR, one entry per CDR3 protein. The sample holds approximately 250,000 distinct CDR3 sequences, 9.7% seen once. The sample here was PBMCs from the stem cell graft donor, taken from the stem cell graft. These receptors originate from a human donor who donated a stem cell graft to a child with SCID.

CDR3 amino acids: CASSSTGTGGYEQYF. The CDR3 DNA reads as TGTGCCAGCAGCTCAACCGGGACAGGGGGCTACGAGCAGTACTTC. The rearrangement links TRBV13 to TRBJ2-7, with 11 bases identical to TRBD1. Germline V gives CDR1 PRHDT, CDR2 FYEKMQ (reference sequence). The CDR3 is 15 amino acids. Germline trimming cut 4 bases from V and 3 bases from J; bases unmatched to any gene: 5.

This clonotype was seen a handful of times. This chain connects TRBV20-1 to TRBJ2-3; 9 nucleotides line up with TRBD1. J was trimmed by 2 bases and V by 4 bases; bases with no gene match: 4. Looked up from germline, CDR1 is DFQATT and CDR2 is SNEGSKA (reference sequence). The CDR3 covers 14 residues. CDR3 sequence reads: CSAKTGGDTDTQYF. The CDR3, as DNA: TGCAGTGCTAAGACAGGGGGGGACACAGATACGCAGTATTTT.

This clonotype came up many times. This chain connects TRBV12-3 or TRBV12-4 to TRBJ2-2; weak D call: TRBD2 (5 bases). CDR3 length: 14 amino acids. V gave up 6 bases and J gave up 4 bases, with 12 bases separating them. The CDR3 DNA is TGTGCCAGCAGCTCCCCAACTAGCACCGGGGAGCTGTTTTTT. Its protein is CASSSPTSTGELFF.

This clonotype was seen a few times. This chain joins TRBV20-1 and TRBJ2-3, with 12 bases matching TRBD2. Trimming took 4 bases from V and 3 from J; bases not matched to a gene: 14. CDR1 is DFQATT, CDR2 SNEGSKA, per germline (reference sequence). CDR3 length: 18 residues. CDR3 amino acids: CSAKGPGLAGGPTDTQYF. CDR3 sequence (DNA): TGCAGTGCTAAGGGTCCGGGCCTAGCGGGGGGGCCTACAGATACGCAGTATTTT.

Many counts were recorded for this clonotype. The V call is TRBV12-3 or TRBV12-4, the J call TRBJ2-3, with D unresolved. This CDR3 has 15 amino acids. Trimming removed 4 bases from V and 0 bases from J, with 11 bases in between. CDR3 in amino acids: CASSYRITSTDTQYF. The CDR3 nucleotides are TGTGCCAGCAGTTACCGAATAACTAGCACAGATACGCAGTATTTT.

This clonotype was seen many times. The CDR3 spells CASSLGQANQPQHF. Here the CDR3 DNA reads TGCGCCAGCAGCTTGGGGCAGGCCAATCAGCCCCAGCATTTT. J is TRBJ1-5 and V is TRBV5-1; D ambiguous. This CDR3 comprises 14 residues. Germline assignment: CDR1 SGHRS and CDR2 YFSETQ. The V end was cut by 0 bases, the J end by 3 bases, with 7 bases between.

This clonotype was seen repeatedly, ten times or more. The chain employs TRBV7-7 and TRBJ2-1, with 7 bases aligning to TRBD1. This CDR3 comprises 13 residues. J was trimmed by 6 bases and V by 5 bases; bases with no gene match: 4. Germline values: CDR1 SSHAT, CDR2 FNYEAQ (reference sequence). CDR3 loop: CASSPGQVNEQFF. The DNA for the CDR3 is TGTGCCAGCAGCCCCGGACAGGTCAATGAGCAGTTCTTC.

The gene calls are TRBV12-3 or TRBV12-4 and TRBJ2-1, with TRBD2 matching 12 bases. J lost 3 bases, V lost 6 bases, and 3 bases had no gene match. The CDR3 runs 15 residues. CDR3 nucleotide sequence: TGTGCCAGCAGCCAACTAGCGGGGGGCTACAATGAGCAGTTCTTC. Translated, it gives CASSQLAGGYNEQFF.

This clonotype has a count of ten or more. This chain connects TRBV7-3 to TRBJ2-3; tentatively, D is TRBD2 (6 bases). The CDR3 runs to 14 residues. Germline CDR1 SGHTA, CDR2 FQGTGA. Deletions cut 5 bases from V and 15 bases from J, with 24 bases between. CDR3 sequence: CASSLGTSRSRSYF. The CDR3 DNA sequence: TGTGCCAGCAGCCTAGGGACTTCCCGATCCCGCAGCTATTTT.

This clonotype was counted ten times or more. V and J are TRBV6-1 and TRBJ2-3; TRBD2 agrees at 9 bases. The V gene end was trimmed by 2 bases and the J gene end by 4 bases; junction bases not matched to a gene: 10. The CDR3 is made up of 17 amino acids. Germline V lookup: CDR1 MNHNS, CDR2 SASEGT. CDR3: CASSEYRGLAGPDTQYF. For the CDR3, the DNA is TGTGCCAGCAGTGAATATCGTGGGCTAGCGGGGCCAGATACGCAGTATTTT.

Ten or more counts support this clonotype. The chain is built from TRBV5-1 and TRBJ1-1; maybe TRBD1 (6 bases). Trimming removed 4 bases from V and 2 bases from J, with 9 bases in between. The CDR3 contains 13 residues. From germline, CDR1 is SGHRS and CDR2 YFSETQ. The CDR3 DNA sequence: TGCGCCAGCAGCAAGGACAGTAACACTGAAGCTTTCTTT. Its translation: CASSKDSNTEAFF. Variable domain in full (rest from reference TRBV5-1 and TRBJ1-1): KAGVTQTPRYLIKTRGQQVTLSCSPISGHRSVSWYQQTPGQGLQFLFEYFSETQRNKGNFPGRFSGRQFSNSRSEMNVSTLELGDSALYLCASSKDSNTEAFFGQGTRLTVV.